The rows below give T cell receptor beta chains drawn from one sample of a study of blood T cell repertoires in COVID-19. Using immunoSEQ multiplex PCR, the repertoire was profiled, and TCRdb retains in-frame clones only, with some absent. The repertoire holds more than 110,000 clones, with around nine tenths as singletons. Sequenced input: peripheral blood. These receptors were collected from a man in his forties or fifties with active or convalescent COVID-19. The CDR3 runs from the conserved cysteine through the conserved F or W. D genes are given only for firm matches. Where a row states a size, it is once, few, many or the class of an expanded clone; other rows omit it.

clone size,V gene,J gene,D gene,CDR3 protein,CDR3 DNA
NA,TRBV5-6,TRBJ1-6,TRBD1,CASSDRDRSRAALHF,TGTGCCAGCAGCGACAGGGACCGAAGCCGAGCGGCCCTCCACTTT
NA,TRBV7-9,TRBJ1-3,NA,CASSLAGLGNTIYF,TGTGCCAGCAGCTTAGCGGGGCTTGGAAACACCATATATTTT
once,TRBV9,TRBJ2-5,TRBD1,CASSGDSQETQYF,TGTGCCAGCAGCGGGGACAGCCAAGAGACCCAGTACTTC
NA,TRBV7-9,TRBJ2-7,NA,CASSFSSEQYF,TGTGCCAGCAGCTTCTCCAGCGAGCAGTACTTC
NA,TRBV3-1/TRBV3-2,TRBJ2-5,TRBD1,CASSRGQGEGETQYF,TGTGCCAGCAGCCGGGGACAGGGGGAAGGAGAGACCCAGTACTTC
NA,TRBV28,TRBJ2-5,NA,CASSLVGRQETQYF,TGTGCCAGCAGTTTAGTAGGGAGACAAGAGACCCAGTACTTC
once,TRBV4-1,TRBJ2-7,NA,CASSQEMRAYEQYF,TGCGCCAGCAGCCAAGAAATGAGGGCCTACGAGCAGTACTTC
NA,TRBV19,TRBJ1-2,TRBD1,CASSVRDRANYGYTF,TGTGCCAGTAGTGTCCGGGACAGGGCTAACTATGGCTACACCTTC
NA,TRBV6-5,TRBJ1-1,TRBD1,CASRTGGGSEAFF,TGTGCCAGCAGGACAGGGGGAGGTTCTGAAGCTTTCTTT
NA,TRBV7-3,TRBJ1-3,NA,CASSLGAGSGNTIYF,TGTGCCAGCAGCTTAGGAGCGGGCTCTGGAAACACCATATATTTT
once,TRBV6-6,TRBJ2-3,TRBD2,CASSKLAGATDTQYF,TGTGCCAGCAGTAAACTAGCGGGGGCAACAGATACGCAGTATTTT
NA,TRBV12-3/TRBV12-4,TRBJ2-1,TRBD2,CASGAGVPPEQFF,TGTGCCAGCGGAGCGGGAGTCCCACCTGAGCAGTTCTTC
NA,TRBV5-4,TRBJ2-3,TRBD2,CASSSTSGRYSDTQYF,TGTGCCAGCAGCTCGACTAGCGGGAGATATTCAGATACGCAGTATTTT
NA,TRBV5-1,TRBJ2-7,TRBD2,CASSLAGGAQAYEQYF,TGCGCCAGCAGCTTGGCCGGGGGGGCCCAGGCCTACGAGCAGTACTTC
NA,TRBV15,TRBJ2-7,NA,CATSRALGLLEQYF,TGTGCCACCAGCAGAGCCCTGGGACTCCTCGAGCAGTACTTC
once,TRBV5-6,TRBJ2-7,NA,CASSLIEGPDEQYF,TGTGCCAGCAGCTTGATAGAGGGCCCGGACGAGCAGTACTTC
NA,TRBV18,TRBJ1-5,TRBD1,CASSTGQNQPQHF,TGTGCCAGCTCGACAGGGCAAAATCAGCCCCAGCATTTT
NA,TRBV9,TRBJ2-7,NA,CASSVDSTYEQYF,TGTGCCAGCAGTGTGGACAGTACTTACGAGCAGTACTTC
many,TRBV7-2,TRBJ2-7,TRBD1,CASSLQTGKRNEQYF,TGTGCCAGCAGCTTGCAGACAGGGAAGAGGAACGAGCAGTACTTC
NA,TRBV5-1,TRBJ1-5,NA,CASSVDTNQPQHF,TGCGCCAGCAGCGTAGACACAAATCAGCCCCAGCATTTT
NA,TRBV27,TRBJ2-7,NA,CASRNTSYEQYF,TGTGCCAGCAGGAATACTTCCTACGAGCAGTACTTC
NA,TRBV18,TRBJ2-7,TRBD1,CASSPTGQAYEQYF,TGTGCCAGCTCACCGACTGGACAGGCCTACGAGCAGTACTTC
NA,TRBV14,TRBJ2-5,NA,CASSLISGTQYF,TGTGCCAGCAGTCTTATCAGCGGGACCCAGTACTTC
NA,TRBV2,TRBJ2-7,TRBD2,CASRPSGSGHEQYF,TGTGCCAGCAGACCCAGCGGGAGTGGGCACGAGCAGTACTTC
NA,TRBV5-1,TRBJ2-1,TRBD2,CASGLAGGYNEQFF,TGCGCCAGCGGACTAGCGGGAGGTTACAATGAGCAGTTCTTC
NA,TRBV2,TRBJ2-1,TRBD1,CATSYDRVGLNEQFF,TGTGCCACATCCTACGACAGGGTGGGTCTGAATGAGCAGTTCTTC
NA,TRBV3-1/TRBV3-2,TRBJ2-2,NA,CASSESGLFTGELFF,TGTGCCAGCAGCGAATCGGGACTCTTCACCGGGGAGCTGTTTTTT
NA,TRBV24-1,TRBJ2-7,TRBD1,CATSDSRDRGDEQYF,TGTGCCACCAGTGATTCACGGGACAGGGGCGACGAGCAGTACTTC
NA,TRBV19,TRBJ1-5,NA,CASSISGAGNQPQHF,TGTGCCAGTAGTATATCAGGGGCGGGCAATCAGCCCCAGCATTTT
NA,TRBV6-2/TRBV6-3,TRBJ1-2,NA,CASSLRVNYGYTF,TGTGCCAGCAGTCTACGCGTCAACTATGGCTACACCTTC
NA,TRBV7-9,TRBJ2-5,TRBD1,CASSPGQGQETQYF,TGTGCCAGCAGCCCCGGACAGGGGCAAGAGACCCAGTACTTC